This T cell receptor (beta chain) was identified during a study of T cell responses to AZD1222 COVID-19 vaccine (dated by TCRdb to about 2021). About the full investigation: A total of just over 230 trial participants underwent TCR sequencing, of whom 200 to 220 received two doses of AZD1222 and around 26 received two doses of the MenACWY control vaccine. Enrollment into the trials was organized by age into subgroups of 18-55, 56-69 and 70-plus years, and those subgroups contained about 150, 27 and 61 TCR-sequenced participants, respectively. General conclusions and limits of the study: Conclusions about previously exposed vaccinees are limited because only five to seven AZD1222 recipients were SARS-CoV-2 seropositive at baseline. Nearly half of unique spike-specific TCRs reportedly recognized epitopes outside regions mutated in the B.1.351 and B.1.1.7 variants. After two AZD1222 doses, spike-specific TCR breadth and depth were significantly higher than at day 0 and than in MenACWY recipients. Most participants were white British and females outnumbered males, and the authors suggested that clonal diversity may have been underestimated. Because no day 14 peak-response samples were available, the repertoires could be characterized only after the peak T cell response. The 56-69-year group was small, and its depth increase did not reach significance, likely because of low power. The vaccine-associated CD4 TCRs covered the entire spike protein, and the dominant responses fell in regions 160-218 and 743-854.

This clone came up once. There is no known antigen for this receptor. It has no much larger one-base neighbor in the sample; base qualities were not kept. The CDR3 spans 14 residues, from the cysteine through the phenylalanine. Solely the CDR3 DNA is kept, with 42 bases framed from the first base. V trim: 3 bases; J trim: 1 base; unmatched bases: 5. Sequences DFQATT (CDR1) and SNEGSKA (CDR2) are obtained from the germline V gene (reference sequence). The sample's time point label, decoded: about 28 days (+/-7) after the second vaccine dose. AZD1222 recipients given second doses at about 4 weeks or at about 12 weeks were pooled, since spike-specific TCR depth and breadth were not found to differ between the two schedules. Vaccinee samples came from UK trials COV001 and COV002, including a single-blind randomized controlled phase 2/3 trial of AZD1222 (ChAdOx1 nCoV-19) in healthy adults. For TCRbeta chain sequencing, PBMC samples were collected from trial participants at day 0 and at day 28 after the second dose.

The CDR3 regions of human TCRbeta chains were analyzed by immunosequencing. As for the authors' bioinformatics: TCRs in the repertoires were matched against a reference library of SARS-CoV-2-specific TCRs that had been generated with the MIRA antigen-specificity platform. Breadth was defined as the fraction of unique TCRs that were SARS-CoV-2-associated. Depth was defined as the fraction of total T cells that were SARS-CoV-2-associated. Each spike-specific TCR was assigned to its reactive spike region and to a CD4 or CD8 class using the MIRA data. Log10-transformed breadth and depth values were compared by one-way ANOVA with Sidak's multiple comparisons tests. TCRdb holds this immuneACCESS table with in-frame rearrangements only. Some clones are missing; in checked studies, unresolved V genes explain under half, and the rest has no known cause. The V and J calls and the clone size are those of that table, but D and trimming were determined from the DNA. The table for this sample lists about 35,000 clones; 70% to 90% of them were counted only once. The ten largest make up 9.5% to 12% of the sample.

This clonotype was sampled from an adult who received the AZD1222 COVID-19 vaccine. The rearrangement combines TRBV20-1 with TRBJ2-7; TRBD2 aligns with 8 central bases. This specimen consisted of peripheral blood, obtained 28 days after the second AZD1222 dose. The CDR3 in this case is CSASSAGVSYEQYF. The sequence in DNA is TGCAGTGCTAGTTCAGCGGGAGTATCCTACGAGCAGTACTTC.